The clone carrying this T cell receptor beta chain has a single count. V lost 3 bases to trimming and J lost 8 bases; unmatched junction nucleotides: 8. The CDR3 has 14 amino acids. The germline gives CDR1 LGHDT, CDR2 YNNKEL (reference sequence). Original handling: By means of reference gene primer amplification, nucleated cell counts were estimated. Assay: immunoSEQ multiplex PCR; the TCRdb copy retains only in-frame clones and omits some. V and J calls and clone size are given by that table; D and trimming were obtained from the DNA. Among some 180,000 clones listed, approximately 85% were seen once. This entry is derived from a study of blood T cell repertoires in COVID-19. As for the study in general: Both acute and convalescent COVID-19 samples were obtained from the United States, Italy and Spain. Nucleic acid was either cDNA or gDNA, and it came from T cells, B-cell-depleted T cells, or PBMCs.

This chain joins TRBV3-1 (or the pseudogene TRBV3-2) and TRBJ1-1; 8 bases line up with TRBD1. The specimen sequenced was peripheral blood. The sequence came from a woman aged 55-69 years with acute or convalescent COVID-19. CDR3 loop: CASSHYDRGGEAFF. The CDR3 DNA is TGTGCCAGCAGCCACTACGACAGGGGCGGCGAAGCTTTCTTT.